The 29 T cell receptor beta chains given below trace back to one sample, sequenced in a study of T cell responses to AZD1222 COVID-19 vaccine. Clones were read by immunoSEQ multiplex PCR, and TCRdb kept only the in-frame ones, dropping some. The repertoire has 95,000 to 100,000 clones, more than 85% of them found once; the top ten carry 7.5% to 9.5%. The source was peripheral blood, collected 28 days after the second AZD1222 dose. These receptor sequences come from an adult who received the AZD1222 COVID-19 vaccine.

Here the CDR3 reads CASSQETSGVSYEQYF. CDR3 DNA sequence: TGTGCCAGCAGCCAGGAGACTAGCGGGGTCTCCTACGAGCAGTACTTC. This sequence joins TRBV3-1 (or the pseudogene TRBV3-2) and TRBJ2-7; 11 bases fit TRBD2. From germline, CDR1 is LGHDT and CDR2 YNNKEL (reference sequence). The junction had 4 bases not matched to a gene; V was cut back by 3 bases and J by 0 bases. This CDR3 is built from 16 residues.

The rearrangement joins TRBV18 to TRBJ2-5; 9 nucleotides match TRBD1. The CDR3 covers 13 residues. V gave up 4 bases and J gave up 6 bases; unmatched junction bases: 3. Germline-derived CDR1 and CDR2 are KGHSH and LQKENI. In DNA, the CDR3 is TGTGCCAGCTCACAGGGACAGGGAAAGACCCAGTACTTC. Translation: CASSQGQGKTQYF.

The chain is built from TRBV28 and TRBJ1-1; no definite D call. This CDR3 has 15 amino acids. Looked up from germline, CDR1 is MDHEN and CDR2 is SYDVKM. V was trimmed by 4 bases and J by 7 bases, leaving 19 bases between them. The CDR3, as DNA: TGTGCCAGCAGTTCCCCCTCGGCAGGAACAAGTGAAGCTTTCTTT. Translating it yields CASSSPSAGTSEAFF.

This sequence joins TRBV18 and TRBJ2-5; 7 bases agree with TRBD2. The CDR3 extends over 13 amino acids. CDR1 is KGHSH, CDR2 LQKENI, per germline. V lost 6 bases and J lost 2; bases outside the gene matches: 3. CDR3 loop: CASSPGLQETQYF. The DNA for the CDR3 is TGTGCCAGCTCGCCGGGACTACAAGAGACCCAGTACTTC.

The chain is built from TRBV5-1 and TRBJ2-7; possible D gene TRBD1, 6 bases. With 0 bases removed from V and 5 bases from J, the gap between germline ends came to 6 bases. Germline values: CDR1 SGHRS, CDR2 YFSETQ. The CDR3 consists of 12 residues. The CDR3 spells CASSLAGDEQYF. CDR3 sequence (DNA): TGCGCCAGCAGCTTGGCAGGGGACGAGCAGTACTTC.

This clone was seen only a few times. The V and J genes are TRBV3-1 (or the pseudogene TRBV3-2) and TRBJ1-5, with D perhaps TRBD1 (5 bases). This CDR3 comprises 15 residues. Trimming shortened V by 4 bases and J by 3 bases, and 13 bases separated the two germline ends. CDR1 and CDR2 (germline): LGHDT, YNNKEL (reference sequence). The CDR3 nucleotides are TGTGCCAGCAGCCCACACCGGGACGACAATCAGCCCCAGCATTTT. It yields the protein CASSPHRDDNQPQHF.

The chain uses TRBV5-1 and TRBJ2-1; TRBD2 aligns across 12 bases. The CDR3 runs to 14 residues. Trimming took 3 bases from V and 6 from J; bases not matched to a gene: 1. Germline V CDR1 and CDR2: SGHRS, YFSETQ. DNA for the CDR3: TGCGCCAGCAGCTCACTAGCGGGAGGCAATGAGCAGTTCTTC. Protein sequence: CASSSLAGGNEQFF.

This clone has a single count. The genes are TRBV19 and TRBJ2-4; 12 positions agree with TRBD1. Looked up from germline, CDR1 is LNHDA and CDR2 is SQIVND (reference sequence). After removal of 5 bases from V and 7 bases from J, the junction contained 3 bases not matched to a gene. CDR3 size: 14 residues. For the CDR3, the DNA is TGTGCCAGTAGTCTGGGACAGGGGGCGAACATTCAGTACTTC. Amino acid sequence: CASSLGQGANIQYF.

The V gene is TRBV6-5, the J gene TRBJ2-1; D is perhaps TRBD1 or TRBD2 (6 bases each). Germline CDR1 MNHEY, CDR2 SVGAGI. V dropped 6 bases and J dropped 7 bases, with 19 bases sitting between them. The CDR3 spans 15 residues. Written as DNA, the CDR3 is TGTGCCAGCAGCCAGAGGGGGGAAGGTCGGAATGAGCAGTTCTTC. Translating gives CASSQRGEGRNEQFF.

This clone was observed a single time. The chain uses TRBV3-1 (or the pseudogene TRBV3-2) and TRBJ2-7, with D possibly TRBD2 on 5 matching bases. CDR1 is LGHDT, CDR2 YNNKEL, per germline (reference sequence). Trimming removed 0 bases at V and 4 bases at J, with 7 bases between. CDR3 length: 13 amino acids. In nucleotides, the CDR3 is TGTGCCAGCAGCCAAGAAGAGGGATACGAGCAGTACTTC. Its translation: CASSQEEGYEQYF.

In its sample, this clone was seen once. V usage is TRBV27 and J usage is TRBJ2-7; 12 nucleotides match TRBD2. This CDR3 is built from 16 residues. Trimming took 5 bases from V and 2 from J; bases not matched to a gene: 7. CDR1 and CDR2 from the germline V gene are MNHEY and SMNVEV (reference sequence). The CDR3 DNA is TGTGCCAGCAGTCCCCGACTAGCGGGAGTCACCTACGAGCAGTACTTC. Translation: CASSPRLAGVTYEQYF.

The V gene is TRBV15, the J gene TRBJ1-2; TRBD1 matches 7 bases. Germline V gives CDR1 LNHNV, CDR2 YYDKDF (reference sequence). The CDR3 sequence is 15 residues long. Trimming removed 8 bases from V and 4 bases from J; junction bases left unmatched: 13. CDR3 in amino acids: CATSGTEIDFYGYTF. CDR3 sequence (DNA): TGTGCCACCTCCGGGACAGAAATCGATTTCTATGGCTACACCTTC.

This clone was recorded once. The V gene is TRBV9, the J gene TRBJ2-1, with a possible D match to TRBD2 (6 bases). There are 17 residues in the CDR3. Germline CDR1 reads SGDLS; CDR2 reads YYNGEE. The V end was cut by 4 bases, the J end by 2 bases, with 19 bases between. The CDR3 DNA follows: TGTGCCAGCAGCCTATCCGAGGGAGCGGGCCCCTACAATGAGCAGTTCTTC. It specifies CASSLSEGAGPYNEQFF.

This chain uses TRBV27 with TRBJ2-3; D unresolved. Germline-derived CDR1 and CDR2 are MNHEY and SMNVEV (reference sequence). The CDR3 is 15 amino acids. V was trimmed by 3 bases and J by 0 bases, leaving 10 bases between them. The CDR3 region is CASSFWASSTDTQYF. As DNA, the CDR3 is TGTGCCAGCAGTTTTTGGGCGTCTAGCACAGATACGCAGTATTTT.

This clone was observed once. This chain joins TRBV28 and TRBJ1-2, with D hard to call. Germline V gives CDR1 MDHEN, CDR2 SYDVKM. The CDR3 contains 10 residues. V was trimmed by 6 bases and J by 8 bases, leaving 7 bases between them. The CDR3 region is CASSRGGYTF. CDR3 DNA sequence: TGTGCCAGCAGCCGAGGCGGCTACACCTTC.

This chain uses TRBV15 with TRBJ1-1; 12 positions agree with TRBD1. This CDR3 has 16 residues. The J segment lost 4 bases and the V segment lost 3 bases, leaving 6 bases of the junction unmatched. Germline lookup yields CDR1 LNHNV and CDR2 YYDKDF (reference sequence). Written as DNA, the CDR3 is TGTGCCACCAGCAGGGGACAGGGGGCCCCGAGCACTGAAGCTTTCTTT. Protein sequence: CATSRGQGAPSTEAFF.

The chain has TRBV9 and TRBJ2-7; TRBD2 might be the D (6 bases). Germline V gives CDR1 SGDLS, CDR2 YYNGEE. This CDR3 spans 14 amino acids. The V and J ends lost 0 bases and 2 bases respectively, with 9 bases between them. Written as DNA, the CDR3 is TGTGCCAGCAGCGTAGGGGCGGGGACCTACGAGCAGTACTTC. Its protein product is CASSVGAGTYEQYF.

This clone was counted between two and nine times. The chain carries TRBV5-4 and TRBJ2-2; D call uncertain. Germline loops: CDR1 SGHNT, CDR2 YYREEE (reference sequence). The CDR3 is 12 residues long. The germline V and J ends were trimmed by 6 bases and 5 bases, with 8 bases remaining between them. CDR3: CASTPGTGELFF. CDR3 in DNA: TGTGCCAGCACCCCCGGTACCGGGGAGCTGTTTTTT.

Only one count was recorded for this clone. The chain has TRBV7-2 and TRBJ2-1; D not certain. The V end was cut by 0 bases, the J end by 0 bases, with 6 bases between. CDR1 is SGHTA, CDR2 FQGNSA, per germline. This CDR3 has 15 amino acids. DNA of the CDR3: TGTGCCAGCAGCTTAGCTGTTAGCTCCTACAATGAGCAGTTCTTC. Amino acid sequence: CASSLAVSSYNEQFF. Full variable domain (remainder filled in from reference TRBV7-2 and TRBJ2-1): GAGVSQSPSNKVTEKGKDVELRCDPISGHTALYWYRQSLGQGLEFLIYFQGNSAPDKSGLPSDRFSAERTGGSVSTLTIQRTQQEDSAVYLCASSLAVSSYNEQFFGPGTRLTVL.

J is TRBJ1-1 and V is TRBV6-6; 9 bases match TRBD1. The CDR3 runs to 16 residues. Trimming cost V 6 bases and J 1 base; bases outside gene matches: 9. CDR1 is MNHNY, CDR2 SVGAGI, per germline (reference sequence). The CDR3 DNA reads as TGTGCCAGCAGACCAAACAGGGGGCTGGGGAACACTGAAGCTTTCTTT. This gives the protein CASRPNRGLGNTEAFF.

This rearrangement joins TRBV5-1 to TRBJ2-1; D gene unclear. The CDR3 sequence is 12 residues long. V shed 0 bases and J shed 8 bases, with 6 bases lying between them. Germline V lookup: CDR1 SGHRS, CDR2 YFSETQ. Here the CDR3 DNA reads TGCGCCAGCAGCTTGGATGGGGATGAGCAGTTCTTC. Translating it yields CASSLDGDEQFF.

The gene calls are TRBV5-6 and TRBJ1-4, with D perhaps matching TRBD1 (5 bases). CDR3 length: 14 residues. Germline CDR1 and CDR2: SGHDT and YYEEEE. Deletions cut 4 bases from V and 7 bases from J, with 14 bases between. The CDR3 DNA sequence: TGTGCCAGCAGCCGCTCAGGGATCGCTGAAAAACTGTTTTTT. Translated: CASSRSGIAEKLFF.

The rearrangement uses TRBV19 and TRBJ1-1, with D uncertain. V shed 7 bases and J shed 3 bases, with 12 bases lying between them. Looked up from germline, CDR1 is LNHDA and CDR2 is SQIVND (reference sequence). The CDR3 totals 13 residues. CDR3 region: CASNDERYTEAFF. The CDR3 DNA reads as TGTGCCAGTAACGATGAGAGGTACACTGAAGCTTTCTTT.

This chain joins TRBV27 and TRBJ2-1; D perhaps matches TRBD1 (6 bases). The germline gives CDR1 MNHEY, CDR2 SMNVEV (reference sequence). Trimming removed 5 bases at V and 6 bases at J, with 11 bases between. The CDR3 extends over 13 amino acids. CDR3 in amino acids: CASSQTGSNEQFF. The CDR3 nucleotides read TGTGCCAGCAGTCAAACAGGGTCCAATGAGCAGTTCTTC.

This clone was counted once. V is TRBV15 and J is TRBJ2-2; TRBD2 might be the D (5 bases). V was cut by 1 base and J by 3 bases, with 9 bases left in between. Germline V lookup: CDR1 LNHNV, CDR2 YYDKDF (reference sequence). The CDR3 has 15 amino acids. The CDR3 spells CATSRGQDYTGELFF. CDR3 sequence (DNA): TGTGCCACCAGCAGAGGCCAGGACTACACCGGGGAGCTGTTTTTT.

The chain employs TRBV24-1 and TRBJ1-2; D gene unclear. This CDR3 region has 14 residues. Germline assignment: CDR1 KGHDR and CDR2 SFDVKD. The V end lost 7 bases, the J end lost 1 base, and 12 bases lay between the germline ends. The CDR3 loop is CATRPDGNNYGYTF. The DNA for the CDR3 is TGTGCCACCAGGCCGGACGGAAATAACTATGGCTACACCTTC.

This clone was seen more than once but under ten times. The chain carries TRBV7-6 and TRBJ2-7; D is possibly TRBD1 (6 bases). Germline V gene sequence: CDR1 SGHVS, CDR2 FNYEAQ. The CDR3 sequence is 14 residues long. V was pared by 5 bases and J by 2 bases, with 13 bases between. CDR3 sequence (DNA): TGTGCCAGCAGCCCCTTGACAGGAGCCTACGAGCAGTACTTC. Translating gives CASSPLTGAYEQYF.

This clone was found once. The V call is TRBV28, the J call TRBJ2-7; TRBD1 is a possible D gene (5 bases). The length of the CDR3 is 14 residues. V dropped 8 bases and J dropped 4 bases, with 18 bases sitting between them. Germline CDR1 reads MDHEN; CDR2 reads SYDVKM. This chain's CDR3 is CASGIFDSLYEQYF. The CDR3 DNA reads TGTGCCAGCGGAATCTTCGACAGTCTATACGAGCAGTACTTC.

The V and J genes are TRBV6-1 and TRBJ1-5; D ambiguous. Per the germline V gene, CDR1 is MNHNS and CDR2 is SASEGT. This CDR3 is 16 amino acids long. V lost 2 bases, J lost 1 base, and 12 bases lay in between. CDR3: CASSEILTRSNQPQHF. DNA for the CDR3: TGTGCCAGCAGTGAAATTCTCACGCGAAGCAATCAGCCCCAGCATTTT.